The rows below give T cell receptor beta chains drawn from one sample of a study of T-cell reconstitution after alpha-beta-depleted transplantation in children. A single record per CDR3 protein comes from TCRdb applying MiXCR to the PCR reads. Counted here are roughly 250,000 distinct CDR3 sequences, 7.5% to 9.5% occurring once; the ten biggest clones make up approximately 6.3%. The sample here was PBMCs, mostly from graft donor cells, taken 180 days after TCRalphabeta/CD19-depleted stem cell transplant. The receptors shown here come from a male patient aged 10 to 17 who had a stem cell transplant for acute lymphoblastic leukemia, so the T cells may come from the graft donor. The CDR3 runs from the conserved cysteine through the conserved F or W. D genes are given only for firm matches. Size tells how often a clone was seen (once, few, many) or the class of an expanded clone, and some rows leave it out.

v_gene	j_gene	d_gene	abundance	CDR3nt	CDR3aa
TRBV12-3/TRBV12-4	TRBJ1-1	.	.	TGTGCCAGCAGTTTCTACAGGGTAAACACTGAAGCTTTCTTT	CASSFYRVNTEAFF
TRBV5-1	TRBJ2-2	TRBD2	.	TGCGCCAGCAGCCGGAGACTAGCGGGAGCCGCCGGGGAGCTGTTTTTT	CASSRRLAGAAGELFF
TRBV2	TRBJ1-4	TRBD1	many	TGTGCCAGCAGGACACACGGGACAGGTTTTGGACTTAATGAAAAACTGTTTTTT	CASRTHGTGFGLNEKLFF
TRBV9	TRBJ2-6	TRBD1	medium-sized	TGTGCCAGCAGCTCGCGAAAGGGGACAGGGCGGGCCAACGTCCTGACTTTC	CASSSRKGTGRANVLTF
TRBV19	TRBJ1-1	.	many	TGTGCCAGTAGTATGGGAGCGCCTGAAGCTTTCTTT	CASSMGAPEAFF
TRBV19	TRBJ1-5	.	many	TGTGCCAGTAGTATAGGGGGGACGTATAATCAGCCCCAGCATTTT	CASSIGGTYNQPQHF
TRBV6-5	TRBJ2-2	TRBD1	many	TGTGCCAGCAGTTACCTAACAGGGGGCAGGACCGGGGAGCTGTTTTTT	CASSYLTGGRTGELFF
TRBV10-3	TRBJ1-5	.	.	TGTGCCTTCAGTTACGCGCGCGGGGGAAAGGGCCTTAGCAATCAGCCCCAGCATTTT	CAFSYARGGKGLSNQPQHF
TRBV5-1	TRBJ2-6	TRBD2	many	TGCGCCAGCAGCTTGGTAGCGGGGTTCGGGGCCAACGTCCTGACTTTC	CASSLVAGFGANVLTF
TRBV19	TRBJ2-2	.	.	TGTGCCAGTAGTATAGGGGGTGGCACCGGGGAGCTGTTTTTT	CASSIGGGTGELFF
TRBV6-2/TRBV6-3	TRBJ1-2	TRBD1	many	TGTGCCAGCAGTCCGGGACAGGTTCGCTCTCTCTATGGCTACACCTTC	CASSPGQVRSLYGYTF
TRBV18	TRBJ1-1	.	many	TGTGCCAGCTCACAGGGGACCATGAACACTGAAGCTTTCTTT	CASSQGTMNTEAFF
TRBV12-3/TRBV12-4	TRBJ1-1	.	many	TGTGCCAGCAACCCGGACAACTTGAACACTGAAGCTTTCTTT	CASNPDNLNTEAFF
TRBV7-2	TRBJ2-7	.	many	TGTGCCAGCAGCTTAGAGATCCACCCCTTCTACGAGCAGTACTTC	CASSLEIHPFYEQYF
TRBV4-2	TRBJ2-7	TRBD2	many	TGTGCCAGCAGCCCCCCGGGACTAGTCGCCTACGAGCAGTACTTC	CASSPPGLVAYEQYF
TRBV3-1	TRBJ1-3	TRBD1	many	TGTGCCAGCAGCCAGGACAGGGGGCTGGTTGGAAACACCATATATTTT	CASSQDRGLVGNTIYF
TRBV18	TRBJ1-2	TRBD1	many	TGTGCCAGCTCATCCGGACAGGGGGCGAGCTATGGCTACACCTTC	CASSSGQGASYGYTF
TRBV27	TRBJ2-1	TRBD2	.	TGTGCCAGCAGTTTATTAGGTTTAACTAGCGTATACAATGAGCAGTTCTTC	CASSLLGLTSVYNEQFF
TRBV20-1	TRBJ2-7	TRBD2	many	TGCAGTGCTAGAGCCTATCTAGCGGGAGCTGGCTACGAGCAGTACTTC	CSARAYLAGAGYEQYF
TRBV19	TRBJ2-1	.	.	TGTGCCAGTAGTATAGCCAGGGGCTTAAATGAGCAGTTCTTC	CASSIARGLNEQFF
TRBV19	TRBJ2-1	.	many	TGTGCCAGCAAGTACAGCTACTCCTCCTACAATGAGCAGTTCTTC	CASKYSYSSYNEQFF
TRBV12-3/TRBV12-4	TRBJ2-2	.	many	TGTGCCAGCAGTTGGGGCACCGGGGAGCTGTTTTTT	CASSWGTGELFF
TRBV5-6	TRBJ2-2	TRBD1	.	TGTGCCAGCAGTCCAAAGAGGGGGCGAAACACCGGGGAGCTGTTTTTT	CASSPKRGRNTGELFF
TRBV29-1	TRBJ2-3	.	many	TGCAGCGTTCGCAACCGCCTTGCTAGTTGGGGAACAGATACGCAGTATTTT	CSVRNRLASWGTDTQYF
TRBV12-3/TRBV12-4	TRBJ1-4	.	many	TGTGCCAGCAGTTTACGGCCCTGGGGTGAAAAACTGTTTTTT	CASSLRPWGEKLFF
TRBV24-1	TRBJ2-1	TRBD1	many	TGTGCCACCAGTGATTCCTCTCCGGGACAGGCGAAAAATGAGCAGTTCTTC	CATSDSSPGQAKNEQFF
TRBV7-2	TRBJ1-5	.	many	TGTGCCAGCAGCTTGAGTCCCGGGGATCGGAATCAGCCCCAGCATTTT	CASSLSPGDRNQPQHF
TRBV19	TRBJ2-1	.	few	TGTGCCACCCTCTACAGGGACTACAATGAGCAGTTCTTC	CATLYRDYNEQFF
TRBV24-1	TRBJ2-3	TRBD2	many	TGTGCCACCAGTGACCCGGCGGGGGGGGAAGATACGCAGTATTTT	CATSDPAGGEDTQYF
TRBV6-5	TRBJ1-5	.	many	TGTGCCAGCAGTTCCCCTCAGGGGTGGCTCAATCAGCCCCAGCATTTT	CASSSPQGWLNQPQHF
TRBV20-1	TRBJ1-1	TRBD1	many	TGCAGTGCTAGAGCGACAGGGCCAAACACTGAAGCTTTCTTT	CSARATGPNTEAFF
TRBV6-5	TRBJ2-4	.	.	TGTGCCAGCAGTTACGGGGGCATCAGCCGCGGAAACATTCAGTACTTC	CASSYGGISRGNIQYF
TRBV7-2	TRBJ1-2	TRBD1	.	TGTGCCAGCAGCTTAGGGACAGGGGGTAGCTATGGCTACACCTTC	CASSLGTGGSYGYTF
TRBV6-6	TRBJ1-5	TRBD1	many	TGTGCCGTCGTGCCGGGACAGCCATATAGCAATCAGCCCCAGCATTTT	CAVVPGQPYSNQPQHF
TRBV7-8	TRBJ2-5	TRBD2	many	TGTGCCAGCAGCCGTTTTAGCGGGGGGGCCGCAGAGACCCAGTACTTC	CASSRFSGGAAETQYF
TRBV12-3/TRBV12-4	TRBJ1-5	.	many	TGTGCCAGCTGCTACGGGGGTGGAGGTAATCAGCCCCAGCATTTT	CASCYGGGGNQPQHF
TRBV28	TRBJ1-4	TRBD1	many	TGTGCCAGCAGTCCCGGCGACAGGGGAGGCGAAAAACTGTTTTTT	CASSPGDRGGEKLFF
TRBV11-2	TRBJ2-7	TRBD1	many	TGTGCCAGCAGCTTCCGGACAGGCCTCGGAGTCGAGCAGTACTTC	CASSFRTGLGVEQYF
TRBV6-1	TRBJ2-3	.	many	TGTGCCAGCACCAAGTTAAGCGGGCGCACAGATACGCAGTATTTT	CASTKLSGRTDTQYF
TRBV5-1	TRBJ2-1	TRBD2	many	TGCGCCAGCAGCCCTGGACTAGCGGGAGGTCTCGACAATGAGCAGTTCTTC	CASSPGLAGGLDNEQFF
TRBV12-3/TRBV12-4	TRBJ2-6	TRBD1	many	TGTGCCAGCAGTTTTCGGACAGGGAGCTCTGGGGCCAACGTCCTGACTTTC	CASSFRTGSSGANVLTF
TRBV7-9	TRBJ1-1	TRBD1	many	TGTGCCAGCAGTATACAGGGGGCGAACACTGAAGCTTTCTTT	CASSIQGANTEAFF
TRBV9	TRBJ1-2	TRBD1	many	TGTGCCAGCAGCATGACAGGGGACTATGGCTACACCTTC	CASSMTGDYGYTF
TRBV12-3/TRBV12-4	TRBJ2-3	TRBD2	many	TGTGCCAGCCGACTAGCGGGGGGGCTCGGCACAGATACGCAGTATTTT	CASRLAGGLGTDTQYF
TRBV7-6	TRBJ2-1	.	many	TGTGCCAGCAGCCCGGGGACTGCTTACAATGAGCAGTTCTTC	CASSPGTAYNEQFF
TRBV20-1	TRBJ2-1	.	many	TGCAGTGCTATGGGGACACCACGCAATGAGCAGTTCTTC	CSAMGTPRNEQFF
TRBV7-2	TRBJ1-5	.	many	TGTGCCAGCAGCTTAGCGGCAGGTCGTTTGCATCAGCCCCAGCATTTT	CASSLAAGRLHQPQHF
TRBV4-2	TRBJ2-6	.	many	TGTGCCAGCAGCCGCTTTTGGGACATCTCTGGGGCCAACGTCCTGACTTTC	CASSRFWDISGANVLTF
TRBV7-6	TRBJ2-7	.	many	TGTGCCAGCAGCAAATTAGCGGTCGCAGCCTACGAGCAGTACTTC	CASSKLAVAAYEQYF
TRBV12-3/TRBV12-4	TRBJ2-2	.	many	TGTGCCAGCAGTTTAGTGGGGGGCAAAACCGGGGAGCTGTTTTTT	CASSLVGGKTGELFF
TRBV11-3	TRBJ2-1	.	many	TGTGCCAGCAGCTTGGAGGTTAGCTCCTACAATGAGCAGTTCTTC	CASSLEVSSYNEQFF
TRBV19	TRBJ1-2	.	.	TGTGCCAGTAGCACAAACGGGTTACCCTATGGCTACACCTTC	CASSTNGLPYGYTF
TRBV7-3	TRBJ2-5	.	many	TGTGCCAGCAGCTTCGGGGCCCGAGAGACCCAGTACTTC	CASSFGARETQYF